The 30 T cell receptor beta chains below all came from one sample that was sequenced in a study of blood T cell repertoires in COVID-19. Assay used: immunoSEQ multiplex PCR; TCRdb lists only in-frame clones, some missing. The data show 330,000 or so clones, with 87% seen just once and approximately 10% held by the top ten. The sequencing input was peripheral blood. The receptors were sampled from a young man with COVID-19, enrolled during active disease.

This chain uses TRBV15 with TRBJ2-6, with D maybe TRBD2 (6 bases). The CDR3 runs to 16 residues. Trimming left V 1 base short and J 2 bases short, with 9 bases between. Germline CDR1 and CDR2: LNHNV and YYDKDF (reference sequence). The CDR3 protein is CATSRGGGAGANVLTF. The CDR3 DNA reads TGTGCCACCAGCAGAGGCGGAGGGGCTGGGGCCAACGTCCTGACTTTC.

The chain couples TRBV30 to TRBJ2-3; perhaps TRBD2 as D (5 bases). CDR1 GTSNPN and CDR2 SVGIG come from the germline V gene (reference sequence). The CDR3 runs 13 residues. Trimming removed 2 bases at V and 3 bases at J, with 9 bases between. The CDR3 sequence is CAWSPPGTDTQYF. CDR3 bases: TGTGCCTGGAGTCCGCCGGGGACAGATACGCAGTATTTT. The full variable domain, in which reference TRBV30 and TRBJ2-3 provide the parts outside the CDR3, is SQTIHQWPATLVQPVGSPLSLECTVEGTSNPNLYWYRQAAGRGLQLLFYSVGIGQISSEVPQNLSASRPQDRQFILSSKKLLLSDSGFYLCAWSPPGTDTQYFGPGTRLTVL.

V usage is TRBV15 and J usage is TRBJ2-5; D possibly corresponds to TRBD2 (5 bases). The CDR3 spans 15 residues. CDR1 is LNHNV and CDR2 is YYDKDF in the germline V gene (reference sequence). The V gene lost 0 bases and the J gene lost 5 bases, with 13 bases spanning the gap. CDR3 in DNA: TGTGCCACCAGCAGAGATCGATCTAGCCCGGAGACCCAGTACTTC. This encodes CATSRDRSSPETQYF. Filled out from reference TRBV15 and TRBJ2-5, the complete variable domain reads DAMVIQNPRYQVTQFGKPVTLSCSQTLNHNVMYWYQQKSSQAPKLLFHYYDKDFNNEADTPDNFQSRRPNTSFCFLDIRSPGLGDTAMYLCATSRDRSSPETQYFGPGTRLLVL.

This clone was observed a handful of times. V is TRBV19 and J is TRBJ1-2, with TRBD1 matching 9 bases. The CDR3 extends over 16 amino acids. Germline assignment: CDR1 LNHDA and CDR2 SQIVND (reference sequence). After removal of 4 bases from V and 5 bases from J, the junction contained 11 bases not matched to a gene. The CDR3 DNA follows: TGTGCCAGTAGTACCCTAGGGGGACAGGGTCTATATGGCTACACCTTC. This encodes CASSTLGGQGLYGYTF.

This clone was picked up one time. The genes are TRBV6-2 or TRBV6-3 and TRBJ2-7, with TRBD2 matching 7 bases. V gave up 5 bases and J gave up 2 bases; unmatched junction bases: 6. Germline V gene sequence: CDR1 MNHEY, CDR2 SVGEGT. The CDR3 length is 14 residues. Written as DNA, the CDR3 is TGTGCCAGCAGTCCACGTCTAGCGGCCTACGAGCAGTACTTC. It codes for CASSPRLAAYEQYF.

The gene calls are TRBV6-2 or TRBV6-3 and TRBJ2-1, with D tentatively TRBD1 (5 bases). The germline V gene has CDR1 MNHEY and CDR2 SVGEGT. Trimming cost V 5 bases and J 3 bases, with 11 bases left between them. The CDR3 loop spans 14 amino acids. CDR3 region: CASSRQGLYNEQFF. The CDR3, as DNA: TGTGCCAGCAGTCGGCAGGGCCTCTACAATGAGCAGTTCTTC.

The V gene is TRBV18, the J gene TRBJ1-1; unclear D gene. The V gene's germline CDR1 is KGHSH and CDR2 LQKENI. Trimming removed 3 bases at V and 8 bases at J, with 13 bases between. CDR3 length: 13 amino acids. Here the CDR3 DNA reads TGTGCCAGCTCACCGGTGGGCGGAGGGGAAGCTTTCTTT. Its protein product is CASSPVGGGEAFF.

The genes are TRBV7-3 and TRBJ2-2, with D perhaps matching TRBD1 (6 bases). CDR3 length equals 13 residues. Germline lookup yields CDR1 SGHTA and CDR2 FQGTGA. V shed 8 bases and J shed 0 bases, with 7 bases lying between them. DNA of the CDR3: TGTGCCAGCGGACAGACGAACACCGGGGAGCTGTTTTTT. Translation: CASGQTNTGELFF. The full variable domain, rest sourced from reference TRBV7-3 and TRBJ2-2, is GAGVSQTPSNKVTEKGKYVELRCDPISGHTALYWYRQSLGQGPEFLIYFQGTGAADDSGLPNDRFFAVRPEGSVSTLKIQRTERGDSAVYLCASGQTNTGELFFGEGSRLTVL.

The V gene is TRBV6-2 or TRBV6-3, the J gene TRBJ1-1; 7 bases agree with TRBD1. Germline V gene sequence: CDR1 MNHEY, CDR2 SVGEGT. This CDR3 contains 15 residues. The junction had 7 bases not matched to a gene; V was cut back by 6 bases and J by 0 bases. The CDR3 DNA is TGTGCCAGCAGCCCCGGGACAGCCATGAACACTGAAGCTTTCTTT. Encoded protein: CASSPGTAMNTEAFF.

For the CDR3, the DNA is TGTGCCAGCAGTTTAAGAGTCGATTATGGCTACACCTTC. As protein: CASSLRVDYGYTF. This chain connects TRBV28 to TRBJ1-2; no clear D. The CDR3 is 13 residues long. The germline V gene encodes CDR1 MDHEN and CDR2 SYDVKM. The V end lost 2 bases, the J end lost 5 bases, and 9 bases lay between the germline ends.

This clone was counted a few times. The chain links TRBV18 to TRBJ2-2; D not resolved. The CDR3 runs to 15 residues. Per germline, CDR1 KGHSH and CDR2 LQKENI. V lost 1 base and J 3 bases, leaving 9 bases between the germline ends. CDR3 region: CASSPRLPDTGELFF. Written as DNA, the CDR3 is TGTGCCAGCTCACCACGCCTACCCGACACCGGGGAGCTGTTTTTT.

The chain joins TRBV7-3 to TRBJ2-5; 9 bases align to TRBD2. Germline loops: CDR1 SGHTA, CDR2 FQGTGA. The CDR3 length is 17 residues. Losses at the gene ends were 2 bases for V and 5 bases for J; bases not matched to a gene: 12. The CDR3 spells CASSLPIAGVRWETQYF. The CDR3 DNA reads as TGTGCCAGCAGCTTACCCATAGCGGGAGTAAGGTGGGAGACCCAGTACTTC.

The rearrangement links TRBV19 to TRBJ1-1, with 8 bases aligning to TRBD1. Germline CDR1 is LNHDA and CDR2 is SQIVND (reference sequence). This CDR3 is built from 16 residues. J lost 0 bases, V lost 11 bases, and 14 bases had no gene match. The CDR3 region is CAPTWDRINLNTEAFF. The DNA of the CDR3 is TGTGCCCCTACTTGGGACAGGATTAACCTGAACACTGAAGCTTTCTTT.

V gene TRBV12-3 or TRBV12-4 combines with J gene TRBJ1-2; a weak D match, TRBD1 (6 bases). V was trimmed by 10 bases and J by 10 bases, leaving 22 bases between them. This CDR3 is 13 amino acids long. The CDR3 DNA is TGTGCCACCGTCCGGGGGGGGCCCTGGAACTACACCTTC. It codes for CATVRGGPWNYTF.

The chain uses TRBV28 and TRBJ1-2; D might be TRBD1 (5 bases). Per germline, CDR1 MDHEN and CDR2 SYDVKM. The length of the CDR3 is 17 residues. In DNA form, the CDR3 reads TGTGCAATACGGGGCGGGGCAGATGGTAATGCTAACTATGGCTACACCTTC. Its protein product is CAIRGGADGNANYGYTF.

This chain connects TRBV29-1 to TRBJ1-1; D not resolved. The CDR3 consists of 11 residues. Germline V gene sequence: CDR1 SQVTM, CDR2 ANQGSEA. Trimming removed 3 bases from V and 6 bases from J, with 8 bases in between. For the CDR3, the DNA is TGCAGCGTTGAGGCGGCTTCTGAAGCTTTCTTT. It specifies CSVEAASEAFF.

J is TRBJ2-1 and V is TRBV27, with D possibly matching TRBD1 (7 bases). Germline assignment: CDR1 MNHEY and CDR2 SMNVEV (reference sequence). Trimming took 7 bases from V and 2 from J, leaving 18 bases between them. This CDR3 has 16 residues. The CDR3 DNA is TGTGCCAGCACCGCCAGGGGGGATTGGGCCTACAATGAGCAGTTCTTC. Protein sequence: CASTARGDWAYNEQFF.

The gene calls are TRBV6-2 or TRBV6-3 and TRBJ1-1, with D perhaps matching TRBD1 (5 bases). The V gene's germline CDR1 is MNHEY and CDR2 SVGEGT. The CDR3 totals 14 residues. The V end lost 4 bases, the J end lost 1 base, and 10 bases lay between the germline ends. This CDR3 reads CASSFLGENTEAFF. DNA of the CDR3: TGTGCCAGCAGTTTTTTAGGGGAGAACACTGAAGCTTTCTTT.

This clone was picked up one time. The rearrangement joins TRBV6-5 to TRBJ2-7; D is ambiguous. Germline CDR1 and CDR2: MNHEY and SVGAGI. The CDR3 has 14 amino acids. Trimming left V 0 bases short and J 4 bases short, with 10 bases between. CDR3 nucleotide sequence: TGTGCCAGCAGTTACTCATGGTCAGGTTACGAGCAGTACTTC. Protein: CASSYSWSGYEQYF.

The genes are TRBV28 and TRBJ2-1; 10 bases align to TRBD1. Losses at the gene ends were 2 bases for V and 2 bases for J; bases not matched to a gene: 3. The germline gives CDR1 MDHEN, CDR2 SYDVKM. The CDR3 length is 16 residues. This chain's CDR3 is CASSLAGQGPYNEQFF. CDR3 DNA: TGTGCCAGCAGTTTAGCGGGACAGGGGCCCTACAATGAGCAGTTCTTC.

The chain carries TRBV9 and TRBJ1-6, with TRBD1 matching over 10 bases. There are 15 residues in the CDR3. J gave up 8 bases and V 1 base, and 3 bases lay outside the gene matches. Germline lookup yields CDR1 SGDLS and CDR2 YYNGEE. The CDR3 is CASSVSDRGYSPLHF. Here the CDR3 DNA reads TGTGCCAGCAGCGTATCGGACAGGGGGTATTCACCCCTCCACTTT.

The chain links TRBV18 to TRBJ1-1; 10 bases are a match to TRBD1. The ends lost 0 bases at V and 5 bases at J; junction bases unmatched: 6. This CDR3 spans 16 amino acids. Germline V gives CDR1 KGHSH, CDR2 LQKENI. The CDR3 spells CASSPPHGTGATEAFF. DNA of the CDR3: TGTGCCAGCTCACCACCTCATGGGACAGGGGCAACTGAAGCTTTCTTT. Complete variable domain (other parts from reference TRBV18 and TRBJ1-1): NAGVMQNPRHLVRRRGQEARLRCSPMKGHSHVYWYRQLPEEGLKFMVYLQKENIIDESGMPKERFSAEFPKEGPSILRIQQVVRGDSAAYFCASSPPHGTGATEAFFGQGTRLTVV.

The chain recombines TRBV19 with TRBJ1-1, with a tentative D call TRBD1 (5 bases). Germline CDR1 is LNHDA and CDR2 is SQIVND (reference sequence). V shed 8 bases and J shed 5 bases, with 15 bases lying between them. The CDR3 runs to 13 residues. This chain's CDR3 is CASSWGGGTEAFF. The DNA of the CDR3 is TGTGCCAGTTCTTGGGGGGGAGGGACTGAAGCTTTCTTT.

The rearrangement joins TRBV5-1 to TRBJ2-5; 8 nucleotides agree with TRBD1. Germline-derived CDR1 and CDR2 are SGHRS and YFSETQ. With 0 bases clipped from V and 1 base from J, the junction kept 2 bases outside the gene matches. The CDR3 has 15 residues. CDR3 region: CASSLGQGSQETQYF. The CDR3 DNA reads TGCGCCAGCAGCTTGGGACAGGGGAGCCAAGAGACCCAGTACTTC.

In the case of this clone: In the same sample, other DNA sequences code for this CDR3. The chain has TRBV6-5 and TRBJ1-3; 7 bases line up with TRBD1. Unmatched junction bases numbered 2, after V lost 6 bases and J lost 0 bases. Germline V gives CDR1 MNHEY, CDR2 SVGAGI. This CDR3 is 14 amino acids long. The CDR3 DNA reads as TGTGCCAGCAGCACAGGGGACTCTGGAAACACCATATATTTT. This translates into CASSTGDSGNTIYF.

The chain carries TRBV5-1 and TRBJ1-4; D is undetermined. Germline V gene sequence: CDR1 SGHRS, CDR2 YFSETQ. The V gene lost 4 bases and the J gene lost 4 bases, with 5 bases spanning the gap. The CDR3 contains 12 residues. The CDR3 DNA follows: TGCGCCAGCAGCCCGAGTAATGAAAAACTGTTTTTT. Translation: CASSPSNEKLFF.

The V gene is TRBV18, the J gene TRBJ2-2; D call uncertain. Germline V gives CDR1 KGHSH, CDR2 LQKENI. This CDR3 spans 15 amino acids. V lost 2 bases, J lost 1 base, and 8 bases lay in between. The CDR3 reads CASSPSSGNTGELFF. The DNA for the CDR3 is TGTGCCAGCTCACCATCGTCCGGGAACACCGGGGAGCTGTTTTTT.

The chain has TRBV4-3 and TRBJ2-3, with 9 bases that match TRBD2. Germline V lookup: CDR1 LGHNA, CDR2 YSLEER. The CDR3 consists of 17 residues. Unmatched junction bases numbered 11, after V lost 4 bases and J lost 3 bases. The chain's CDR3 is CASSLRAGGIMTDTQYF. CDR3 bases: TGCGCCAGCAGCCTCCGGGCGGGGGGGATTATGACAGATACGCAGTATTTT.

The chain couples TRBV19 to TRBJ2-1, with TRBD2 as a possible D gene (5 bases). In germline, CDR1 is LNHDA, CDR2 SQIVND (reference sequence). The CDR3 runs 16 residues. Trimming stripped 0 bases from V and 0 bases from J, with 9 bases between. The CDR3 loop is CASSIERRISYNEQFF. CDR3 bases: TGTGCCAGTAGTATAGAAAGGAGGATCTCCTACAATGAGCAGTTCTTC.

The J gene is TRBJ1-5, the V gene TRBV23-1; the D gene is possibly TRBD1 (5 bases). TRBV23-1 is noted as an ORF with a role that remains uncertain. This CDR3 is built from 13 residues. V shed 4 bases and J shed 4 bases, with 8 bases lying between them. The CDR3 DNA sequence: TGCGCCAGCAGTCGACAGCCAAATCAGCCCCAGCATTTT. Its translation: CASSRQPNQPQHF.